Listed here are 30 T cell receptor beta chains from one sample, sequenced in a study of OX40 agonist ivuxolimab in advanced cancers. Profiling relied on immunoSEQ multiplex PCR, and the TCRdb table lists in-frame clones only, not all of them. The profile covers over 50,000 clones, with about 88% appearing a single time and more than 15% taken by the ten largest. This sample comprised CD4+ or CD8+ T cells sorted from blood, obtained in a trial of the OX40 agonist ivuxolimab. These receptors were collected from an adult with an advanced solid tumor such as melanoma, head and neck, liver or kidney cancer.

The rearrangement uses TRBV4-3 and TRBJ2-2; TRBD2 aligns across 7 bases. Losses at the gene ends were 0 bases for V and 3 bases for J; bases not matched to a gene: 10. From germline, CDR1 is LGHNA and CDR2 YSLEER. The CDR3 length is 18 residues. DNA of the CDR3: TGCGCCAGCAGCCAAGATCGGGAGGAAGGTATAGACACCGGGGAGCTGTTTTTT. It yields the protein CASSQDREEGIDTGELFF.

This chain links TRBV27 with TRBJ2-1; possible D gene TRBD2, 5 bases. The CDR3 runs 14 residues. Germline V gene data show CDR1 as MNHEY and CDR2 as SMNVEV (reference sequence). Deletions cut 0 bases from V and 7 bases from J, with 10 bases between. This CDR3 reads CASSLSSSLNEQFF. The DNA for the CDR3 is TGTGCCAGCAGTTTATCGTCTAGCCTGAATGAGCAGTTCTTC.

CDR3 nucleotides: TGTGCCAGCAGTTTACGTGGGACAGGGGGTGAAAAACTGTTTTTT. It specifies CASSLRGTGGEKLFF. The V gene is TRBV28, the J gene TRBJ1-4, with 11 bases identical to TRBD1. Germline values: CDR1 MDHEN, CDR2 SYDVKM. The CDR3 has 15 amino acids. The V gene end was trimmed by 2 bases and the J gene end by 7 bases; junction bases not matched to a gene: 3.

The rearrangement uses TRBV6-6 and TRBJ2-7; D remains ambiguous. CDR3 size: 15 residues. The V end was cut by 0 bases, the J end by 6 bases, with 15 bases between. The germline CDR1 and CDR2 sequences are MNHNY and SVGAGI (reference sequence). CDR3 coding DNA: TGTGCCAGCAGTTACTCGAACCTAGGCGTAGGCGAGCAGTACTTC. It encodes CASSYSNLGVGEQYF.

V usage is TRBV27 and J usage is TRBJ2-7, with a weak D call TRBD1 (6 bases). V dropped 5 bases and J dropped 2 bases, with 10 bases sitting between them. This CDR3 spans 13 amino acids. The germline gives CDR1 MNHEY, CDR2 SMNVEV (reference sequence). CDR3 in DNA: TGTGCCAGCAGTACAGGGCTGGCCTACGAGCAGTACTTC. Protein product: CASSTGLAYEQYF.

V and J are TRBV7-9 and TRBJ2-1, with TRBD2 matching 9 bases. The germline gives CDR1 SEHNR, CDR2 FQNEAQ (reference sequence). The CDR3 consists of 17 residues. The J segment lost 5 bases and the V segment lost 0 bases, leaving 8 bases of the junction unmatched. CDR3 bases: TGTGCCAGCAGCTTAGCCCCAGGACTAGCGTTCAACAATGAGCAGTTCTTC. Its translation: CASSLAPGLAFNNEQFF. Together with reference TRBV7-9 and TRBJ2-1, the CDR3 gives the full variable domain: DTGVSQNPRHKITKRGQNVTFRCDPISEHNRLYWYRQTLGQGPEFLTYFQNEAQLEKSRLLSDRFSAERPKGSFSTLEIQRTEQGDSAMYLCASSLAPGLAFNNEQFFGPGTRLTVL.

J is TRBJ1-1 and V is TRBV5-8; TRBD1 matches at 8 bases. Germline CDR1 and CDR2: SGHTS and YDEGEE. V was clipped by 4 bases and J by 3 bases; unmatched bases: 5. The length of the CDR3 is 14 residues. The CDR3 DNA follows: TGTGCCAGCAGCACGGACAGGGCTGACACTGAAGCTTTCTTT. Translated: CASSTDRADTEAFF.

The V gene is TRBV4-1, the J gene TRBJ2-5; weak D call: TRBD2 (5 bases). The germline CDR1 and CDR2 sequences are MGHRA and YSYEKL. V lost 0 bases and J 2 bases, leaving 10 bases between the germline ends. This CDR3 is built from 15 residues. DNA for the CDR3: TGCGCCAGCAGCCAAGAATCAAGCGGTCAAGAGACCCAGTACTTC. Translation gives CASSQESSGQETQYF.

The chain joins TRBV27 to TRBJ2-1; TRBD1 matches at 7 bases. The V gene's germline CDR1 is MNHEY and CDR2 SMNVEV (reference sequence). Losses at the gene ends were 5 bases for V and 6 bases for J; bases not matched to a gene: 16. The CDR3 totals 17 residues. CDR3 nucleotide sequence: TGTGCCAGCAGTCTACCCTCCGGGGACAGATCTGGCAATGAGCAGTTCTTC. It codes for CASSLPSGDRSGNEQFF.

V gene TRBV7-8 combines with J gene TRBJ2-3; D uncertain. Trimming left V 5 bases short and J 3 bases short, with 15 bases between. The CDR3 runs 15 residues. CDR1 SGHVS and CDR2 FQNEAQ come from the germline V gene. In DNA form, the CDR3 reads TGTGCCAGCAGCACCTTGGCAGGCACGACAGATACGCAGTATTTT. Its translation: CASSTLAGTTDTQYF.

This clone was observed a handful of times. Here the CDR3 DNA reads TGTGCCAGCAGTCACAGAGAGACCCAGTACTTC. It is translated as CASSHRETQYF. The chain joins TRBV6-5 to TRBJ2-5, with D unresolved. With 5 bases removed from V and 4 bases from J, the gap between germline ends came to 5 bases. CDR1 is MNHEY, CDR2 SVGAGI, per germline. The length of the CDR3 is 11 residues.

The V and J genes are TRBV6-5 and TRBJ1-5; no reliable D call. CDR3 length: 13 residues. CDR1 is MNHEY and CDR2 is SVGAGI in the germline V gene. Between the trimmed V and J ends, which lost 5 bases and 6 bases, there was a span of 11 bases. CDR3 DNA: TGTGCCAGCAGTCCTACGTGGGTTCAGCCCCAGCATTTT. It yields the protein CASSPTWVQPQHF.

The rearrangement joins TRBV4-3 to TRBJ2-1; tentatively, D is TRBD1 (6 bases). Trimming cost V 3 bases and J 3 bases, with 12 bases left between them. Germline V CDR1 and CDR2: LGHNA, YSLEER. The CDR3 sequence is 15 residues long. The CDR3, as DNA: TGCGCCAGCAGCCATGGACAGAGAGACTACAATGAGCAGTTCTTC. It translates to CASSHGQRDYNEQFF.

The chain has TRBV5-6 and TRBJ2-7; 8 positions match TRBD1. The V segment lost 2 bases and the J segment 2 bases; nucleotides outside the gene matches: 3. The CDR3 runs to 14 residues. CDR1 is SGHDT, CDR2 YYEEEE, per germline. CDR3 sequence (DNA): TGTGCCAGCAGCTTTGGACAGGGAACCTACGAGCAGTACTTC. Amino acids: CASSFGQGTYEQYF.

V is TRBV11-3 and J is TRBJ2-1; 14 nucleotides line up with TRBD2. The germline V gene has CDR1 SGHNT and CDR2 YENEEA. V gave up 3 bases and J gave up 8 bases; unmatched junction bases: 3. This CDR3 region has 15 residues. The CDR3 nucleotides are TGTGCCAGCAGCTTTGGACTAGCGGGAGGCGATGAGCAGTTCTTC. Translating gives CASSFGLAGGDEQFF.

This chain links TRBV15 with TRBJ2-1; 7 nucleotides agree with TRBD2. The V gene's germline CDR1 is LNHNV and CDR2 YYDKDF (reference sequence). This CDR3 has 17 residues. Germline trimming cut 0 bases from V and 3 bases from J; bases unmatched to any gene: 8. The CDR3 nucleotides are TGTGCCACCAGCAGAGATGGGAACTCGGGGGGCTACAATGAGCAGTTCTTC. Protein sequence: CATSRDGNSGGYNEQFF.

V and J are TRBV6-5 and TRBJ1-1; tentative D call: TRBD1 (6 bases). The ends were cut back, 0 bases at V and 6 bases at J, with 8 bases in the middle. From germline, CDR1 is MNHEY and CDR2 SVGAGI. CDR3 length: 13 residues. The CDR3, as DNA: TGTGCCAGCAGTTACTCATGGGGGCCTGAAGCTTTCTTT. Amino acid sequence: CASSYSWGPEAFF.

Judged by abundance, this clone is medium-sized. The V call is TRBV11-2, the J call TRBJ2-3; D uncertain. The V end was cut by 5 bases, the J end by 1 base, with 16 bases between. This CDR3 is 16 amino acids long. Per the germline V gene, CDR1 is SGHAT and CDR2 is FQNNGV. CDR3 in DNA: TGTGCCAGCAGCGCTCAGGCTTCTAGGGGCACAGATACGCAGTATTTT. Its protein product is CASSAQASRGTDTQYF.

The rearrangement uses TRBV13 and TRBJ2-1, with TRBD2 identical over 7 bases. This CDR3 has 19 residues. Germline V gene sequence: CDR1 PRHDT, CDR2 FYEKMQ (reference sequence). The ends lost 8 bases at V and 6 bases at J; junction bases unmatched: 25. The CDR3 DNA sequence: TGTGCCAGCCACGAGAGAGGGGACCTAGCGGCCAACATCTTCAATGAGCAGTTCTTC. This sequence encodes CASHERGDLAANIFNEQFF.

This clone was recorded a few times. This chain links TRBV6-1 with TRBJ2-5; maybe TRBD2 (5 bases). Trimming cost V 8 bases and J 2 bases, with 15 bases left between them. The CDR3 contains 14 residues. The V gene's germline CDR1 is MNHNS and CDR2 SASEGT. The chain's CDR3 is CASFKADPQETQYF. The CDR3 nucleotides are TGTGCCAGCTTCAAAGCGGATCCTCAAGAGACCCAGTACTTC.

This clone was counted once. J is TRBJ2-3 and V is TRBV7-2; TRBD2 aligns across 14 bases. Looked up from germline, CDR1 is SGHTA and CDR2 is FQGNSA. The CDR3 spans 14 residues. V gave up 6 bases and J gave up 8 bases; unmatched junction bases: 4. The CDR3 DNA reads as TGTGCCAGCAGTTCCGGGACTAGCGGGAGTACGCAGTATTTT. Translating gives CASSSGTSGSTQYF. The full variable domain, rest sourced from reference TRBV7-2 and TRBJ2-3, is GAGVSQSPSNKVTEKGKDVELRCDPISGHTALYWYRQSLGQGLEFLIYFQGNSAPDKSGLPSDRFSAERTGGSVSTLTIQRTQQEDSAVYLCASSSGTSGSTQYFGPGTRLTVL.

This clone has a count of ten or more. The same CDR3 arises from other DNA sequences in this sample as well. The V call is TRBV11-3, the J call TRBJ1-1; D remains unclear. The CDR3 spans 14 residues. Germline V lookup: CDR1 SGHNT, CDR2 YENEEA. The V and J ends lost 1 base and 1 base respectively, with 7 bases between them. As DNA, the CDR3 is TGTGCCAGCAGCTTAGTATCGAGGAACACTGAAGCTTTCTTT. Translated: CASSLVSRNTEAFF. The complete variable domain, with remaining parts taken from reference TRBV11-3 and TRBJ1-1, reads EAGVVQSPRYKIIEKKQPVAFWCNPISGHNTLYWYLQNLGQGPELLIRYENEEAVDDSQLPKDRFSAERLKGVDSTLKIQPAELGDSAVYLCASSLVSRNTEAFFGQGTRLTVV.

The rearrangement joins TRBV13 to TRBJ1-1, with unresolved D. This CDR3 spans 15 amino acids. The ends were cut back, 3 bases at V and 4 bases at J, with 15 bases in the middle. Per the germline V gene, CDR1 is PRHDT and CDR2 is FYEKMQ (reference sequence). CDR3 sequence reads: CASSLVGPGSTEAFF. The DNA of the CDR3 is TGTGCCAGCAGCTTGGTAGGGCCTGGGAGCACTGAAGCTTTCTTT. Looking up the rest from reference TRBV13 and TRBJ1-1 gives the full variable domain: AAGVIQSPRHLIKEKRETATLKCYPIPRHDTVYWYQQGPGQDPQFLISFYEKMQSDKGSIPDRFSAQQFSDYHSELNMSSLELGDSALYFCASSLVGPGSTEAFFGQGTRLTVV.

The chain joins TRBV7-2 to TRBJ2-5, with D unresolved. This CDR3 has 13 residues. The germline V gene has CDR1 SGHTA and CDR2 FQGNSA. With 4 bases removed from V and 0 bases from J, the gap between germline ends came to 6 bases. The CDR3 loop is CASSSVNQETQYF. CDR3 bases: TGTGCCAGCAGCTCGGTCAACCAAGAGACCCAGTACTTC.

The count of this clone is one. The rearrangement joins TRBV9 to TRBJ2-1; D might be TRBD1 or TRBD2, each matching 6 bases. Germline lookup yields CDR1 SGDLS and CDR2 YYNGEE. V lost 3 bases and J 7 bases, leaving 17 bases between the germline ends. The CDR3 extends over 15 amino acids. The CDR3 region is CASSGGADHPNEQFF. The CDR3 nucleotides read TGTGCCAGCAGCGGGGGGGCAGATCACCCAAATGAGCAGTTCTTC.

DNA for the CDR3: TGCGCCAGCAGCTCCCGACTAGCGGGAGAGGGGTATGAGCAGTTCTTC. Translation gives CASSSRLAGEGYEQFF. The chain employs TRBV4-3 and TRBJ2-1; 12 bases agree with TRBD2. V dropped 5 bases and J dropped 8; count of bases not matched to a gene: 10. The V gene's germline CDR1 is LGHNA and CDR2 YSLEER. The CDR3 loop spans 16 amino acids.

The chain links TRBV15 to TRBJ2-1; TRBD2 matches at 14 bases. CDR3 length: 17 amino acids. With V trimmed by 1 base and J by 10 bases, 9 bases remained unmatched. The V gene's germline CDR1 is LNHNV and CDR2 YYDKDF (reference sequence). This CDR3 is CATSRAGGLAGGREQFF. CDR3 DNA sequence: TGTGCCACCAGCAGAGCCGGAGGACTAGCGGGAGGAAGGGAGCAGTTCTTC.

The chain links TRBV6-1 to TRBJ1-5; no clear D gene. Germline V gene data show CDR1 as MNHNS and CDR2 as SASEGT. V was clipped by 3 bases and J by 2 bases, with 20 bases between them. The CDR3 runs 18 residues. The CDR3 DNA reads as TGTGCCAGCAGTGATATCGGGTGGCACGGCGACCGCAATCAGCCCCAGCATTTT. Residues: CASSDIGWHGDRNQPQHF.

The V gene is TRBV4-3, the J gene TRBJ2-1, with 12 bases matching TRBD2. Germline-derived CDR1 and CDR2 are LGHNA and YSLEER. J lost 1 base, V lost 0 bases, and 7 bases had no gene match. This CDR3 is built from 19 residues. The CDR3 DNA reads TGCGCCAGCAGCCAAGAAGGACTAGCGGGAATCGGATCCTACAATGAGCAGTTCTTC. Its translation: CASSQEGLAGIGSYNEQFF.

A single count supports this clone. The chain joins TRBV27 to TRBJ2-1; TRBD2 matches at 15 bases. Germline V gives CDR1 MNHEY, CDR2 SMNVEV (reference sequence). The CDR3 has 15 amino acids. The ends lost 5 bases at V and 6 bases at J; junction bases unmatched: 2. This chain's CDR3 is CASSEGLAGGNEQFF. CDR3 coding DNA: TGTGCCAGCAGTGAGGGACTAGCGGGAGGCAATGAGCAGTTCTTC.